The 19 T cell receptor beta chains listed next were all sequenced from one sample in a study of cytomegalovirus exposure and HLA in healthy donors. TCRdb keeps only in-frame clones here, not all; method: immunoSEQ multiplex PCR. The table shows roughly 180,000 clones, with around nine tenths occurring only once. The specimen was PBMCs. These receptors were obtained from a man aged 30-40 years in good health and CMV-seropositive.

The chain links TRBV2 to TRBJ2-2, with 11 bases aligning to TRBD2. Germline V CDR1 and CDR2: SNHLY, FYNNEI. The CDR3 is 17 amino acids. Trimming cost V 0 bases and J 7 bases; bases outside gene matches: 7. The CDR3 DNA sequence: TGTGCCAGCAGTGAAGCTAGCGGGAGGGCCAACGGCGGGGAGCTGTTTTTT. Residues: CASSEASGRANGGELFF.

The CDR3 region has the DNA TGTGCCAGCAGGAGCGGCCTCCGATCCCCCGACGGGGAGCTGTTTTTT. Translating it yields CASRSGLRSPDGELFF. This chain joins TRBV25-1 and TRBJ2-2; maybe TRBD2 (5 bases). The CDR3 sequence is 16 residues long. CDR1 MGHDK and CDR2 SYGVNS come from the germline V gene. Trimming took 6 bases from V and 7 from J, leaving 21 bases between them.

About this clone: This same CDR3 is encoded by further DNA sequences in the sample. The V gene is TRBV30, the J gene TRBJ2-7, with 7 positions matching TRBD2. V trimming: 1 base; J trimming: 6 bases; junction bases outside the gene matches: 6. Germline V CDR1 and CDR2: GTSNPN, SVGIG (reference sequence). The CDR3 sequence is 13 residues long. The CDR3 DNA reads as TGTGCCTGGAGTGGGGGGGGTGGGGCCGAGCAGTACTTC. This gives the protein CAWSGGGGAEQYF. The entire variable domain, with the rest obtained from reference TRBV30 and TRBJ2-7, is as follows: SQTIHQWPATLVQPVGSPLSLECTVEGTSNPNLYWYRQAAGRGLQLLFYSVGIGQISSEVPQNLSASRPQDRQFILSSKKLLLSDSGFYLCAWSGGGGAEQYFGPGTRLTVT.

CDR3 bases: TGTGCCAGCAGTTCCCCAGGGTTAGCCGGGGAGCTGTTTTTT. It specifies CASSSPGLAGELFF. The chain couples TRBV28 to TRBJ2-2; possibly TRBD1 for D (5 bases). The germline V gene encodes CDR1 MDHEN and CDR2 SYDVKM. V was cut by 4 bases and J by 6 bases, with 12 bases left in between. This CDR3 comprises 14 residues.

The chain joins TRBV4-1 to TRBJ2-1; D gene ambiguous. Trimming shortened V by 0 bases and J by 10 bases, and 10 bases separated the two germline ends. Germline V CDR1 and CDR2: MGHRA, YSYEKL. The CDR3 totals 13 residues. CDR3 in amino acids: CASSQDPFPEQFF. CDR3 bases: TGCGCCAGCAGCCAAGACCCCTTCCCGGAGCAGTTCTTC.

V is TRBV5-6 and J is TRBJ2-1, with 7 bases that match TRBD1. CDR1 SGHDT and CDR2 YYEEEE come from the germline V gene. The junction had 6 bases not matched to a gene; V was cut back by 3 bases and J by 0 bases. This CDR3 has 16 residues. CDR3 amino acids: CASSSTGQSSYNEQFF. The CDR3 coding sequence is TGTGCCAGCAGCTCGACAGGGCAGAGCTCCTACAATGAGCAGTTCTTC.

V is TRBV2 and J is TRBJ1-6; 10 positions match TRBD1. Germline lookup yields CDR1 SNHLY and CDR2 FYNNEI. After removal of 3 bases from V and 8 bases from J, the junction contained 1 base not matched to a gene. There are 14 residues in the CDR3. The CDR3 DNA reads as TGTGCCAGCAGTGATGGGACAGGGGATTCACCCCTCCACTTT. It specifies CASSDGTGDSPLHF.

The V gene is TRBV15, the J gene TRBJ2-2; D unresolved. The CDR3 runs to 13 residues. V gave up 0 bases and J gave up 6 bases, with 5 bases separating them. Germline loops: CDR1 LNHNV, CDR2 YYDKDF (reference sequence). The DNA of the CDR3 is TGTGCCACCAGCAGAGATTCGGCCGGGGAGCTGTTTTTT. This sequence encodes CATSRDSAGELFF.

This rearrangement joins TRBV6-1 to TRBJ1-2; D is undetermined. This CDR3 contains 13 residues. Germline lookup yields CDR1 MNHNS and CDR2 SASEGT. Between the trimmed V and J ends, which lost 8 bases and 8 bases, there was a span of 18 bases. DNA of the CDR3: TGTGCCAGCCACCCTACGGCCCAGCGGGGCTACACCTTC. Its protein product is CASHPTAQRGYTF.

This clone has a single count. The chain recombines TRBV7-6 with TRBJ2-7; D is possibly TRBD1 (5 bases). The germline gives CDR1 SGHVS, CDR2 FNYEAQ. Trimming took 5 bases from V and 2 from J, leaving 10 bases between them. The CDR3 runs to 13 residues. DNA of the CDR3: TGTGCCAGCAGCCAACAGGATACCTACGAGCAGTACTTC. Translation: CASSQQDTYEQYF.

This clone was recorded once. This chain links TRBV10-2 with TRBJ2-7, with 8 positions matching TRBD2. Germline CDR1 WSHSY, CDR2 SAAADI. The CDR3 contains 15 residues. The trim removed 1 base at V and 5 bases at J, leaving 7 bases unmatched. The CDR3 loop is CASSELGLGLDEQYF. The CDR3 nucleotides are TGCGCCAGCAGTGAGTTGGGACTAGGTTTGGACGAGCAGTACTTC.

The chain is built from TRBV25-1 and TRBJ2-7; D gene ambiguous. Trimming shortened V by 5 bases and J by 1 base, and 3 bases separated the two germline ends. There are 11 residues in the CDR3. CDR1 MGHDK and CDR2 SYGVNS come from the germline V gene. In nucleotides, the CDR3 is TGTGCCAGCAGTCTTTCCTACGAGCAGTACTTC. Its translation: CASSLSYEQYF.

This chain connects TRBV9 to TRBJ1-1; D gene unclear. The CDR3 has 14 amino acids. V was clipped by 3 bases and J by 1 base, with 10 bases between them. Per germline, CDR1 SGDLS and CDR2 YYNGEE. Here the CDR3 DNA reads TGTGCCAGCAGCGCCCACCAGAGGAACACTGAAGCTTTCTTT. Encoded protein: CASSAHQRNTEAFF.

The chain is built from TRBV5-1 and TRBJ2-7, with 8 bases matching TRBD1. J lost 4 bases, V lost 4 bases, and 10 bases had no gene match. The CDR3 runs 15 residues. Germline assignment: CDR1 SGHRS and CDR2 YFSETQ. The CDR3 loop reads CASSQSGTGGYEQYF. The DNA for the CDR3 is TGCGCCAGCAGCCAATCCGGGACAGGTGGGTACGAGCAGTACTTC.

The V and J genes are TRBV27 and TRBJ1-5, with D unresolved. This CDR3 is built from 15 residues. CDR1 and CDR2 (germline): MNHEY, SMNVEV (reference sequence). Trimming shortened V by 2 bases and J by 2 bases, and 10 bases separated the two germline ends. CDR3 coding DNA: TGTGCCAGCAGTTTAGTCGGGTTGGGCAATCAGCCCCAGCATTTT. The encoded protein is CASSLVGLGNQPQHF.

The V and J genes are TRBV4-3 and TRBJ2-1; D remains unclear. CDR1 LGHNA and CDR2 YSLEER come from the germline V gene. This CDR3 has 15 amino acids. V lost 1 base to trimming and J lost 4 bases, with 11 bases between them. CDR3: CASSQVRSEYNEQFF. Written as DNA, the CDR3 is TGCGCCAGCAGCCAAGTTCGGTCGGAGTACAATGAGCAGTTCTTC.

This chain links TRBV6-4 with TRBJ1-6, with D perhaps matching TRBD1 (5 bases). The CDR3 extends over 15 amino acids. The ends were cut back, 0 bases at V and 9 bases at J, with 12 bases in the middle. Per the germline V gene, CDR1 is MRHNA and CDR2 is SNTAGT. CDR3 loop: CASSDSFQGGSPLHF. DNA of the CDR3: TGTGCCAGCAGTGACTCTTTCCAGGGTGGTTCACCCCTCCACTTT.

This chain uses TRBV5-4 with TRBJ1-3, with a possible D match to TRBD1 (5 bases). Trimming pared 2 bases from V and 3 bases from J, leaving 12 bases between. Germline V lookup: CDR1 SGHNT, CDR2 YYREEE (reference sequence). This CDR3 region has 15 residues. The chain's CDR3 is CASSLEGTHGNTIYF. CDR3 sequence (DNA): TGTGCCAGCAGCTTAGAAGGGACTCATGGAAACACCATATATTTT.

Only a few counts were recorded for this clone. The J gene is TRBJ2-7, the V gene TRBV7-2; D possibly corresponds to TRBD1 (5 bases). Germline values: CDR1 SGHTA, CDR2 FQGNSA. With 4 bases removed from V and 1 base from J, the gap between germline ends came to 14 bases. This CDR3 is built from 15 residues. CDR3 nucleotide sequence: TGTGCCAGCAGCTCTAGGGGTAGACAGTCCTACGAGCAGTACTTC. This codes for CASSSRGRQSYEQYF.